Below, 7 T cell receptor beta chains from the same sample are listed, as sequenced in a study of shared clonotypes between healthy human individuals (dated by TCRdb to 2018 to 2020). For the CD8 naive samples, CD45RO-negative cells were positively selected for CCR7, yielding a CD45RA+CCR7+ population from which TemRA cells were excluded. The library was made by the immunoSEQ multiplex PCR assay. TCRdb carries this immuneACCESS record with in-frame sequences only. Its versions omit some clonotypes, under half of them owing to an unresolved V gene in the studies checked, with the rest unexplained. This sample gives around 2.1 million clones in total; about 93% of them show up just once. The ten largest account for over 1.5% of the sample. Sequenced material: naive CD8+ T cells from PBMCs. This specimen's cell subset or site label, per the study, means: CD45RA+CCR7+. The source of these receptors is a man between 18 and 29 years old in good health. Some clones in this sample may be carry-over from other donors' samples.

Notes on this clone: This specimen includes other DNA sequences encoding the same CDR3. The genes are TRBV6-5 and TRBJ1-5; a possible D gene is TRBD1 (6 bases). Trimming cost V 6 bases and J 1 base, with 10 bases left between them. The CDR3 totals 14 residues. Germline V gene sequence: CDR1 MNHEY, CDR2 SVGAGI. CDR3 nucleotides: TGTGCCAGCAGCCCCGGGGGCAGCAATCAGCCCCAGCATTTT. This translates into CASSPGGSNQPQHF.

The DNA for the CDR3 is TGTGCCAGCAGTGATTGGGGGCCTAACTATGGCTACACCTTC. This sequence encodes CASSDWGPNYGYTF. J is TRBJ1-2 and V is TRBV6-1; possibly TRBD1 for D (6 bases). This CDR3 contains 14 residues. Germline CDR1 is MNHNS and CDR2 is SASEGT. V was pared by 3 bases and J by 0 bases, with 8 bases between.

This clone appeared once. This chain uses TRBV27 with TRBJ1-3; 7 bases are a match to TRBD1. Germline V gene data show CDR1 as MNHEY and CDR2 as SMNVEV (reference sequence). CDR3 length equals 16 residues. V trimming: 1 base; J trimming: 8 bases; junction bases outside the gene matches: 11. As DNA, the CDR3 is TGTGCCAGCAGTTTATATACCCCGACAGGGTTGGACACCATATATTTT. Protein product: CASSLYTPTGLDTIYF.

The chain employs TRBV7-8 and TRBJ1-1; D possibly corresponds to TRBD1 (6 bases). Germline CDR1 is SGHVS and CDR2 is FQNEAQ. Trimming removed 3 bases from V and 0 bases from J, with 17 bases in between. The CDR3 spans 17 residues. The CDR3 loop reads CASSLSGGHIMNTEAFF. In DNA form, the CDR3 reads TGTGCCAGCAGCTTGTCGGGGGGCCATATCATGAACACTGAAGCTTTCTTT.

The rearrangement uses TRBV7-5 and TRBJ1-5; the table assigns TRBD1, which was not confirmed against the DNA. TRBV7-5 is listed as a pseudogene. The CDR3 runs 16 residues. The CDR3 DNA reads as TGTGCCAGAAGCGCCCGGGACAGGGTTCGCAATCAGCCCCAGCATTTT. Translated: CARSARDRVRNQPQHF.

The chain employs TRBV28 and TRBJ2-7, with 10 nucleotides matching TRBD2. J gave up 7 bases and V 5 bases, and 17 bases lay outside the gene matches. CDR3 length: 17 amino acids. Germline lookup yields CDR1 MDHEN and CDR2 SYDVKM. CDR3 loop: CASSHSTFSGRTEEQYF. Here the CDR3 DNA reads TGTGCCAGCAGTCACTCGACCTTTAGCGGGAGGACGGAGGAGCAGTACTTC.

The chain is built from TRBV2 and TRBJ1-2, with 11 nucleotides matching TRBD1. Per germline, CDR1 SNHLY and CDR2 FYNNEI. The CDR3 has 13 amino acids. V lost 9 bases, J lost 4 bases, and 4 bases stayed unmatched. In DNA, the CDR3 is TGTGCCAGAGGACAGGGGGCCAGCTATGGCTACACCTTC. This encodes CARGQGASYGYTF.